Below are 20 T cell receptor beta chains sequenced from a single sample in a study of cytomegalovirus exposure and HLA in healthy donors. The PCR was carried out with 60 Vbeta primers and 13 Jbeta primers. The table came from immunoSEQ multiplex PCR; TCRdb's copy has only in-frame clones and leaves some out. The table includes approximately 170,000 clones, 74% detected once. The specimen sequenced was PBMCs. All receptors come from a woman aged 30 to 39 in good health and CMV-seropositive.

The chain recombines TRBV5-1 with TRBJ2-5; TRBD1 aligns across 8 bases. CDR1 is SGHRS, CDR2 YFSETQ, per germline. The CDR3 loop spans 14 amino acids. The V gene end was trimmed by 0 bases and the J gene end by 11 bases; junction bases not matched to a gene: 9. The CDR3 coding sequence is TGCGCCAGCAGCTTGGGCTCAGCAGGGGGCGAACAGTACTTC. Translated: CASSLGSAGGEQYF.

The chain couples TRBV5-1 to TRBJ2-7; D might be TRBD1 (5 bases). Looked up from germline, CDR1 is SGHRS and CDR2 is YFSETQ. V shed 2 bases and J shed 1 base, with 7 bases lying between them. This CDR3 comprises 13 residues. CDR3 nucleotide sequence: TGCGCCAGCAGCTTTGGGGCATCCTACGAGCAGTACTTC. Protein: CASSFGASYEQYF. The variable domain in full, completed from reference TRBV5-1 and TRBJ2-7, reads KAGVTQTPRYLIKTRGQQVTLSCSPISGHRSVSWYQQTPGQGLQFLFEYFSETQRNKGNFPGRFSGRQFSNSRSEMNVSTLELGDSALYLCASSFGASYEQYFGPGTRLTVT.

The genes are TRBV29-1 and TRBJ2-2, with D perhaps matching TRBD1 (5 bases). The CDR3 consists of 12 residues. Germline CDR1 and CDR2: SQVTM and ANQGSEA. Trimming shortened V by 6 bases and J by 3 bases, and 8 bases separated the two germline ends. Written as DNA, the CDR3 is TGCAGCGTGGACACCGACACCGGGGAGCTGTTTTTT. Amino acid sequence: CSVDTDTGELFF.

The genes are TRBV6-1 and TRBJ1-1; D remains unclear. V gave up 2 bases and J gave up 0 bases, with 16 bases separating them. The CDR3 loop spans 17 amino acids. CDR1 is MNHNS and CDR2 is SASEGT in the germline V gene. The CDR3 loop reads CASSELMHSMMNTEAFF. CDR3 DNA: TGTGCCAGCAGTGAATTAATGCACAGTATGATGAACACTGAAGCTTTCTTT.

This clone was seen more than once but under ten times. The V call is TRBV11-2, the J call TRBJ2-7; D gene ambiguous. CDR1 is SGHAT and CDR2 is FQNNGV in the germline V gene. CDR3 size: 15 residues. V dropped 2 bases and J dropped 0 bases, with 11 bases sitting between them. The CDR3 reads CASSLTTRRSYEQYF. The CDR3 DNA is TGTGCCAGCAGCTTAACGACTCGCCGCTCCTACGAGCAGTACTTC.

This chain links TRBV19 with TRBJ1-1, with D possibly TRBD1 on 5 matching bases. V was cut by 1 base and J by 0 bases, with 15 bases left in between. This CDR3 is 17 amino acids long. Germline loops: CDR1 LNHDA, CDR2 SQIVND (reference sequence). The CDR3 loop reads CASSIGGMGLMNTEAFF. The CDR3 region has the DNA TGTGCCAGTAGTATAGGGGGCATGGGTCTGATGAACACTGAAGCTTTCTTT.

The genes are TRBV27 and TRBJ2-4; 9 nucleotides agree with TRBD1. Germline CDR1 MNHEY, CDR2 SMNVEV (reference sequence). V shed 6 bases and J 6 bases; nucleotides not matched to a gene: 15. The CDR3 has 17 residues. CDR3: CASSDILGQGLGNIQYF. CDR3 nucleotides: TGTGCCAGCAGCGATATCTTAGGACAGGGGTTGGGAAACATTCAGTACTTC.

This rearrangement joins TRBV5-4 to TRBJ1-1; D unresolved. Germline CDR1 is SGHNT and CDR2 is YYREEE (reference sequence). The CDR3 has 14 residues. Deletions cut 0 bases from V and 3 bases from J, with 9 bases between. This CDR3 is CASSLAPGYTEAFF. CDR3 DNA sequence: TGTGCCAGCAGCTTGGCCCCGGGGTACACTGAAGCTTTCTTT.

V and J are TRBV23-1 and TRBJ1-5; D gene unclear. Being an ORF, TRBV23-1 has a function that is uncertain. The CDR3 contains 16 residues. Trimming removed 3 bases from V and 1 base from J, with 13 bases in between. The CDR3 region has the DNA TGCGCCAGCAGTCATGGCGGCAGACCGAGCAATCAGCCCCAGCATTTT. Translating gives CASSHGGRPSNQPQHF.

This chain uses TRBV9 with TRBJ2-7; 11 nucleotides align to TRBD2. The length of the CDR3 is 15 residues. Unmatched junction bases numbered 8, after V lost 4 bases and J lost 5 bases. CDR1 and CDR2 from the germline V gene are SGDLS and YYNGEE. The CDR3 coding sequence is TGTGCCAGCAGCCCGACGACTAGCGGGAACGACGAGCAGTACTTC. It codes for CASSPTTSGNDEQYF.

This clone is a singleton in its sample. The gene calls are TRBV7-9 and TRBJ1-1, with D possibly TRBD1 on 5 matching bases. The CDR3 sequence is 15 residues long. The V gene lost 6 bases and the J gene lost 4 bases, with 18 bases spanning the gap. Germline CDR1 and CDR2: SEHNR and FQNEAQ (reference sequence). CDR3 coding DNA: TGTGCCAGCAGTTTGACGGGGGGATCCGGCACTGAAGCTTTCTTT. It yields the protein CASSLTGGSGTEAFF.

The chain employs TRBV27 and TRBJ2-1; TRBD2 matches at 14 bases. The V gene's germline CDR1 is MNHEY and CDR2 SMNVEV (reference sequence). The V gene end was trimmed by 2 bases and the J gene end by 0 bases; junction bases not matched to a gene: 9. The CDR3 has 20 residues. CDR3 residues: CASSLPGTSGSIVSYNEQFF. CDR3 DNA: TGTGCCAGCAGTTTACCGGGGACTAGCGGGAGTATCGTCTCCTACAATGAGCAGTTCTTC.

J is TRBJ2-2 and V is TRBV27; 11 bases line up with TRBD2. Germline V gene sequence: CDR1 MNHEY, CDR2 SMNVEV (reference sequence). The CDR3 totals 16 residues. After removal of 6 bases from V and 4 bases from J, the junction contained 7 bases not matched to a gene. The CDR3 sequence is CASRRLAGGLTGELFF. CDR3 coding DNA: TGTGCCAGCAGGAGGCTAGCGGGAGGTCTCACCGGGGAGCTGTTTTTT.

This clone is a singleton in its sample. The chain carries TRBV19 and TRBJ2-2; D gene ambiguous. Between the trimmed V and J ends, which lost 1 base and 3 bases, there was a span of 6 bases. The CDR3 loop spans 14 amino acids. Germline values: CDR1 LNHDA, CDR2 SQIVND (reference sequence). CDR3 DNA: TGTGCCAGTAGTATAGGCAGTTACACCGGGGAGCTGTTTTTT. This encodes CASSIGSYTGELFF.

This clone was picked up one time. The chain uses TRBV6-1 and TRBJ2-4, with D maybe TRBD1 (6 bases). The V end lost 1 base, the J end lost 6 bases, and 13 bases lay between the germline ends. This CDR3 is built from 15 residues. Germline lookup yields CDR1 MNHNS and CDR2 SASEGT. In DNA, the CDR3 is TGTGCCAGCAGTGAAGACAGGGTAATTAGAAACATTCAGTACTTC. This gives the protein CASSEDRVIRNIQYF.

Here the CDR3 reads CASSVEGTGVGNTIYF. CDR3 coding DNA: TGCGCCAGCAGTGTAGAGGGGACTGGTGTTGGAAACACCATATATTTT. This chain joins TRBV10-2 and TRBJ1-3; maybe TRBD1 (5 bases). V shed 4 bases and J shed 3 bases, with 16 bases lying between them. The CDR3 consists of 16 residues. Germline-derived CDR1 and CDR2 are WSHSY and SAAADI.

The chain recombines TRBV2 with TRBJ2-3; a weak D match, TRBD2 (5 bases). Between the trimmed V and J ends, which lost 11 bases and 6 bases, there was a span of 18 bases. Germline CDR1 SNHLY, CDR2 FYNNEI. CDR3 size: 13 residues. CDR3 nucleotide sequence: TGTGCCTCCACCCCGGACTCGAGGGATACGCAGTATTTT. Its protein is CASTPDSRDTQYF.

The rearrangement joins TRBV18 to TRBJ2-7, with 14 bases that match TRBD2. The CDR3 is 16 amino acids. The V gene end was trimmed by 2 bases and the J gene end by 4 bases; junction bases not matched to a gene: 4. Germline loops: CDR1 KGHSH, CDR2 LQKENI. This CDR3 reads CASSPSRTSGGYEQYF. The DNA for the CDR3 is TGTGCCAGCTCACCAAGTAGGACTAGCGGGGGGTACGAGCAGTACTTC. Full variable domain (remainder filled in from reference TRBV18 and TRBJ2-7): NAGVMQNPRHLVRRRGQEARLRCSPMKGHSHVYWYRQLPEEGLKFMVYLQKENIIDESGMPKERFSAEFPKEGPSILRIQQVVRGDSAAYFCASSPSRTSGGYEQYFGPGTRLTVT.

This rearrangement joins TRBV5-4 to TRBJ2-3; TRBD2 matches at 7 bases. In germline, CDR1 is SGHNT, CDR2 YYREEE (reference sequence). This CDR3 contains 14 residues. J lost 2 bases, V lost 3 bases, and 3 bases had no gene match. CDR3 coding DNA: TGTGCCAGCAGCTATCTAGCGGTCACAGATACGCAGTATTTT. As protein: CASSYLAVTDTQYF.

This clone was seen more than once but under ten times. The chain employs TRBV5-1 and TRBJ2-7, with 10 bases matching TRBD2. CDR1 is SGHRS and CDR2 is YFSETQ in the germline V gene. The CDR3 length is 15 residues. The trim removed 4 bases at V and 0 bases at J, leaving 4 bases unmatched. Written as DNA, the CDR3 is TGCGCCAGCAGCATCGGACTAGCGGTCTCCTACGAGCAGTACTTC. Its protein is CASSIGLAVSYEQYF.